This T cell receptor (beta chain) appears in the sequencing data of a study of Ad26.COV2.S vaccination and SARS-CoV-2 variants. Notes on the study in general: Post-vaccination breadth of spike-specific CD8+ and CD4+ T cell responses was reportedly substantial. Vaccinees displayed broader spike-specific TCR repertoires than placebo recipients.

Remarks on this clone: Antigen specificity is unknown. Within the sample, other DNA sequences also encode this same CDR3.

Germline-derived CDR1 and CDR2 are SGDLS and YYNGEE. V lost 5 bases, J lost 1 base, and 6 bases lay in between. The CDR3 runs 13 residues. Data came from immunoSEQ multiplex PCR; TCRdb stores just in-frame clones and leaves some out. The sample has some 250,000 clones; around 87% are singletons. Treatment specified: about 20 received Ad26.COV2.S at low or high dose, single or two shots; roughly five received placebo; per-sample allocation not given. Sampling was done on day 63 after the first vaccine or placebo injection. Cohort 1b enrolled adults aged 18-55 years in Boston. The source material was peripheral blood, sampled in a trial of Ad26.COV2.S vaccine versus placebo. The chain carries TRBV9 and TRBJ2-2, with D uncertain. The receptor was derived from a person between 18 and 65 years old who received the Ad26.COV2.S COVID-19 vaccine or a placebo. The CDR3: CASRAGNTGELFF. The CDR3 bases are TGTGCCAGCAGAGCAGGGAACACCGGGGAGCTGTTTTTT. Variable domain in full (rest from reference TRBV9 and TRBJ2-2): DSGVTQTPKHLITATGQRVTLRCSPRSGDLSVYWYQQSLDQGLQFLIQYYNGEERAKGNILERFSAQQFPDLHSELNLSSLELGDSALYFCASRAGNTGELFFGEGSRLTVL.